The 16 T cell receptor beta chains given below trace back to one sample, sequenced in a study of STAT5B mutations in CD4+ large granular lymphocyte leukemia. Data came from immunoSEQ multiplex PCR; TCRdb stores just in-frame clones and leaves some out. The data show nearly 45,000 clones, with roughly 85% seen just once and approximately 2.5% held by the top ten. Sequenced: CD4+ T cells from blood buffy coats. All receptors derive from a human donor in good health.

The chain combines TRBV18 with TRBJ2-5, with D perhaps matching TRBD1 (6 bases). Germline V gene sequence: CDR1 KGHSH, CDR2 LQKENI. This CDR3 spans 13 amino acids. Trimming removed 2 bases from V and 4 bases from J, with 8 bases in between. This CDR3 reads CASSPGGGETQYF. In DNA form, the CDR3 reads TGTGCCAGCTCACCAGGGGGCGGAGAGACCCAGTACTTC.

This clone has just a few counts. This chain joins TRBV9 and TRBJ1-1, with a weak D call TRBD1 (5 bases). The CDR3 contains 13 residues. Trimming stripped 0 bases from V and 5 bases from J, with 8 bases between. Germline V gene lookup returns CDR1 SGDLS and CDR2 YYNGEE. CDR3 amino acids: CASSVVAGTEAFF. The CDR3 DNA follows: TGTGCCAGCAGCGTAGTGGCAGGGACTGAAGCTTTCTTT.

The chain uses TRBV19 and TRBJ2-2; 10 bases are a match to TRBD2. The CDR3 has 14 residues. Germline lookup yields CDR1 LNHDA and CDR2 SQIVND (reference sequence). V was clipped by 9 bases and J by 2 bases; unmatched bases: 3. The CDR3 loop is CASSGRANTGELFF. The CDR3 DNA sequence: TGTGCCAGCAGCGGGAGGGCCAACACCGGGGAGCTGTTTTTT.

This clone was picked up one time. The chain is built from TRBV7-9 and TRBJ1-2; 7 bases match TRBD1. Per the germline V gene, CDR1 is SEHNR and CDR2 is FQNEAQ (reference sequence). The CDR3 runs to 13 residues. V lost 4 bases to trimming and J lost 6 bases; unmatched junction nucleotides: 5. CDR3 residues: CASSSTGSDGYTF. The CDR3 bases are TGTGCCAGCAGCTCGACAGGGTCGGATGGCTACACCTTC.

The chain links TRBV2 to TRBJ2-1, with TRBD2 identical over 8 bases. Germline CDR1 is SNHLY and CDR2 is FYNNEI. V shed 8 bases, J shed 9 bases, and the junction held 12 bases outside the gene matches. This CDR3 comprises 14 residues. The CDR3 DNA is TGTGCCAGCCTCGTCGAAGCGGGAGACAGTGAGCAGTTCTTC. Its protein product is CASLVEAGDSEQFF.

The chain recombines TRBV4-3 with TRBJ2-2, with 10 bases identical to TRBD2. Trimming took 1 base from V and 8 from J; bases not matched to a gene: 7. Germline-derived CDR1 and CDR2 are LGHNA and YSLEER. The CDR3 runs to 16 residues. CDR3 protein: CASSQGASGGGGELFF. In DNA form, the CDR3 reads TGCGCCAGCAGCCAAGGGGCTAGCGGGGGAGGGGGGGAGCTGTTTTTT.

This chain links TRBV6-5 with TRBJ1-1; unclear D gene. CDR3 length: 11 residues. Germline V gene data show CDR1 as MNHEY and CDR2 as SVGAGI. V lost 6 bases and J 7 bases, leaving 9 bases between the germline ends. The CDR3 reads CASSQAGEAFF. The CDR3 nucleotides are TGTGCCAGCAGCCAAGCGGGTGAAGCTTTCTTT.

The chain recombines TRBV7-9 with TRBJ1-4; no clear D gene. The ends were cut back, 1 base at V and 3 bases at J, with 9 bases in the middle. The CDR3 spans 15 residues. Looked up from germline, CDR1 is SEHNR and CDR2 is FQNEAQ (reference sequence). CDR3 sequence reads: CASSLGLGPNEKLFF. CDR3 DNA: TGTGCCAGCAGCTTAGGCCTCGGGCCTAATGAAAAACTGTTTTTT.

The chain combines TRBV28 with TRBJ1-3; tentative D call: TRBD1 (6 bases). There are 14 residues in the CDR3. Germline V gene sequence: CDR1 MDHEN, CDR2 SYDVKM. Trimming pared 6 bases from V and 2 bases from J, leaving 11 bases between. This CDR3 reads CASREGGTGNTIYF. CDR3 in DNA: TGTGCCAGCAGGGAGGGGGGGACTGGAAACACCATATATTTT.

This clone is a singleton in its sample. The rearrangement links TRBV15 to TRBJ2-5; D might be TRBD1 or TRBD2, each matching 5 bases. The CDR3 is 14 residues long. Germline V lookup: CDR1 LNHNV, CDR2 YYDKDF (reference sequence). V was clipped by 0 bases and J by 5 bases, with 10 bases between them. CDR3 nucleotide sequence: TGTGCCACCAGCAGAGATCAGGGCGGGGAGACCCAGTACTTC. This gives the protein CATSRDQGGETQYF.

The chain carries TRBV19 and TRBJ2-7, with 10 bases fitting TRBD2. In germline, CDR1 is LNHDA, CDR2 SQIVND (reference sequence). This CDR3 is built from 17 residues. Germline trimming cut 5 bases from V and 1 base from J; bases unmatched to any gene: 11. The CDR3 spells CASSVSAGGTPSYEQYF. In nucleotides, the CDR3 is TGTGCCAGTAGTGTCTCAGCGGGAGGGACACCTTCCTACGAGCAGTACTTC.

A note on this clone: The same CDR3 arises from other DNA sequences in this sample as well. The chain combines TRBV29-1 with TRBJ1-3; no firm D call. Per germline, CDR1 SQVTM and CDR2 ANQGSEA. V dropped 6 bases and J dropped 2 bases, with 8 bases sitting between them. The CDR3 runs to 12 residues. The CDR3 nucleotides are TGCAGCGTGCGAGGGCCTGGAAACACCATATATTTT. The encoded protein is CSVRGPGNTIYF.

This clone was seen only once. V gene TRBV27 combines with J gene TRBJ2-1, with 9 bases lining up with TRBD1. The CDR3 covers 15 residues. V was clipped by 5 bases and J by 5 bases; unmatched bases: 7. The germline V gene encodes CDR1 MNHEY and CDR2 SMNVEV (reference sequence). In nucleotides, the CDR3 is TGTGCCAGCAGTATCCGGGACAGGGACCACAATGAGCAGTTCTTC. It encodes CASSIRDRDHNEQFF.

This rearrangement joins TRBV7-6 to TRBJ2-5; D assignment may be TRBD1 or TRBD2 (5 bases each). V lost 3 bases and J 6 bases, leaving 8 bases between the germline ends. The CDR3 sequence is 12 residues long. Per the germline V gene, CDR1 is SGHVS and CDR2 is FNYEAQ. CDR3 amino acids: CASSLGVQTQYF. CDR3 bases: TGTGCCAGCAGCTTGGGGGTACAGACCCAGTACTTC. The whole variable domain, filled in from reference TRBV7-6 and TRBJ2-5, reads GAGVSQSPRYKVTKRGQDVALRCDPISGHVSLYWYRQALGQGPEFLTYFNYEAQQDKSGLPNDRFSAERPEGSISTLTIQRTEQRDSAMYRCASSLGVQTQYFGPGTRLLVL.

The chain links TRBV4-2 to TRBJ2-2, with TRBD2 as a possible D gene (6 bases). The CDR3 is 18 residues long. The germline V gene has CDR1 LGHNA and CDR2 YNFKEQ. Between the trimmed V and J ends, which lost 5 bases and 4 bases, there was a span of 23 bases. CDR3 DNA sequence: TGTGCCAGCAGCAAGCCTCTCCGGGACTCCTTCGGCACCGGGGAGCTGTTTTTT. Translation: CASSKPLRDSFGTGELFF.

The J gene is TRBJ2-1, the V gene TRBV6-5; 13 bases match TRBD2. This CDR3 comprises 16 residues. Trimming cost V 4 bases and J 10 bases; bases outside gene matches: 10. In germline, CDR1 is MNHEY, CDR2 SVGAGI. The CDR3 DNA reads TGTGCCAGCAGTTTAATACTAGCGGGAGGGACTAGAGAGCAGTTCTTC. Translation gives CASSLILAGGTREQFF.